A selection of T cell receptor beta chains follows, all from one sample in a study of blood T cell repertoires in COVID-19. The table came from immunoSEQ multiplex PCR; TCRdb's copy has only in-frame clones and leaves some out. The sample records a few hundred thousand clones, over 75% being singletons. Sequenced sample: peripheral blood. The receptors derive from a woman aged 25 to 45 with acute or convalescent COVID-19. Each CDR3 is given with its conserved first and last residue. D genes are given only for firm matches. The size field is filled for only some rows; it gives once, few, many or a size class.

V gene,D gene,clone size,J gene,CDR3 protein,CDR3 DNA
TRBV19,TRBD1,-,TRBJ2-5,CASRGAGTGGTQYF,TGTGCCAGTAGAGGGGCCGGGACAGGTGGGACCCAGTACTTC
TRBV11-2,-,-,TRBJ1-2,CASSLGSGSGYTF,TGTGCCAGCAGCTTAGGTAGCGGAAGTGGCTACACCTTC
TRBV9,TRBD2,-,TRBJ2-3,CASSEGLADPRSSDTQYF,TGTGCCAGCAGCGAGGGACTAGCGGACCCACGTAGCTCAGATACGCAGTATTTT
TRBV5-8,-,-,TRBJ2-5,CASSLRSTVQETQYF,TGTGCCAGCAGCTTGAGATCGACAGTCCAAGAGACCCAGTACTTC
TRBV19,-,few,TRBJ2-1,CAHVERMRDPYNEQFF,TGTGCCCACGTTGAAAGGATGAGGGATCCCTACAATGAGCAGTTCTTC
TRBV6-2/TRBV6-3,-,-,TRBJ2-1,CASSYSTGEQFF,TGTGCCAGCAGTTACTCGACGGGTGAGCAGTTCTTC
TRBV19,-,-,TRBJ1-2,CASSISVSYGYTF,TGTGCCAGTAGTATCTCTGTATCCTATGGCTACACCTTC
TRBV5-1,-,-,TRBJ2-7,CASSYTQTDYEQYF,TGCGCCAGCAGTTATACACAGACCGACTACGAGCAGTACTTC
TRBV25-1,TRBD1,-,TRBJ2-1,CASSDVRGSYNEQFF,TGTGCCAGCAGTGATGTCAGGGGGTCCTACAATGAGCAGTTCTTC
TRBV18,TRBD2,once,TRBJ2-7,CASSPVSGTSSYEQYF,TGTGCCAGCTCACCTGTGTCCGGGACTAGCTCCTACGAGCAGTACTTC
TRBV29-1,TRBD1,-,TRBJ2-1,CSVPGQGTNEQFF,TGCAGCGTCCCGGGACAGGGTACGAATGAGCAGTTCTTC
TRBV30,-,-,TRBJ2-7,CAWSVFREPPYEQYF,TGTGCCTGGAGTGTATTTCGGGAGCCACCCTACGAGCAGTACTTC
TRBV19,-,-,TRBJ1-2,CASSVQFNGYTF,TGTGCCAGTAGTGTACAGTTTAATGGCTACACCTTC
TRBV6-5,-,-,TRBJ2-1,CASRPHTSSYNEQFF,TGTGCCAGCAGACCCCATACTAGCTCCTACAATGAGCAGTTCTTC
TRBV30,-,-,TRBJ2-7,CAWDAGLNEQYF,TGTGCCTGGGACGCGGGACTTAACGAGCAGTACTTC
TRBV3-1/TRBV3-2,-,-,TRBJ2-7,CASSRSRGGPSEQYF,TGTGCCAGCAGCCGAAGCAGGGGCGGACCCTCCGAGCAGTACTTC
TRBV5-6,-,few,TRBJ2-2,CASSLESGNTGELFF,TGTGCCAGCAGCTTGGAAAGCGGTAACACCGGGGAGCTGTTTTTT
TRBV5-4,TRBD2,-,TRBJ2-5,CASSPVREMTQYF,TGTGCCAGCAGCCCGGTGCGGGAGATGACCCAGTACTTC
TRBV24-1,-,-,TRBJ2-1,CATRGSRGSYNEQFF,TGTGCCACCAGGGGTAGCAGGGGCTCCTACAATGAGCAGTTCTTC
TRBV27,-,-,TRBJ1-5,CASSLLSNQPQHF,TGTGCCAGCAGTTTACTAAGCAATCAGCCCCAGCATTTT
TRBV29-1,TRBD1,-,TRBJ2-7,CSVLQGVYEQYF,TGCAGCGTTTTACAGGGGGTCTACGAGCAGTACTTC
TRBV19,TRBD1,-,TRBJ1-2,CASSTRGTGGVNGYTF,TGTGCCAGTAGTACCAGGGGGACAGGGGGCGTGAATGGCTACACCTTC
TRBV7-8,-,-,TRBJ1-2,CASSLAYRPEGYGYTF,TGTGCCAGCAGCTTAGCCTATCGGCCGGAGGGCTATGGCTACACCTTC
TRBV7-6,TRBD2,-,TRBJ2-3,CASSARASGWEDTQYF,TGTGCCAGCAGCGCCCGGGCTAGCGGGTGGGAGGATACGCAGTATTTT
TRBV7-7,TRBD2,-,TRBJ2-5,CASSTGLAGDGQETQYF,TGTGCTAGCAGCACCGGACTAGCGGGAGATGGCCAAGAGACCCAGTACTTC
TRBV4-1,-,-,TRBJ2-7,CASSQFSERYEQYF,TGCGCCAGCAGCCAATTTAGCGAGAGGTACGAGCAGTACTTC
TRBV5-1,-,-,TRBJ2-7,CASSFDSSSYEQYF,TGCGCCAGCAGCTTCGACAGTAGCTCCTACGAGCAGTACTTC
TRBV19,-,-,TRBJ2-2,CASSGRFTGELFF,TGTGCCAGTAGTGGCCGATTCACCGGGGAGCTGTTTTTT
TRBV11-1,-,-,TRBJ2-1,CASSLGTLGGNEQFF,TGTGCCAGCAGCTTAGGGACCCTCGGGGGCAATGAGCAGTTCTTC
TRBV30,-,once,TRBJ1-2,CAWPRMGAAGYTF,TGTGCCTGGCCCCGAATGGGGGCGGCTGGCTACACCTTC
TRBV5-6,TRBD1,-,TRBJ2-3,CASSPGQGTDTQYF,TGTGCCAGCAGCCCCGGACAGGGCACAGATACGCAGTATTTT
TRBV5-4,TRBD1,once,TRBJ2-5,CASSLGTDQETQYF,TGTGCCAGCAGCCTAGGGACAGACCAAGAGACCCAGTACTTC
TRBV5-1,-,once,TRBJ2-1,CASSEQGVDSYNEQFF,TGCGCCAGCAGCGAGCAGGGTGTGGACTCCTACAATGAGCAGTTCTTC
TRBV2,TRBD2,-,TRBJ2-7,CASSVTSGSSYEQYF,TGTGCCAGCAGTGTAACTAGCGGGAGCTCCTACGAGCAGTACTTC
TRBV19,-,-,TRBJ1-2,CASSTGSGYTF,TGTGCCAGTAGTACAGGGTCCGGCTACACCTTC
TRBV7-2,TRBD2,-,TRBJ2-3,CASSVDSGRSTDTQYF,TGTGCCAGCAGCGTCGATAGCGGGAGGTCCACAGATACGCAGTATTTT
TRBV6-5,-,-,TRBJ2-7,CASTYSGAPSDEQYF,TGTGCCAGCACTTATTCAGGTGCACCGTCGGACGAGCAGTACTTC
TRBV7-8,TRBD2,-,TRBJ2-7,CASSQRTSGAYEQYF,TGTGCCAGCAGCCAGAGGACTAGCGGGGCCTACGAGCAGTACTTC
TRBV7-9,TRBD1,few,TRBJ1-6,CASSLVAGTGSGSPLHF,TGTGCCAGCAGCTTAGTTGCGGGGACAGGGAGTGGTTCACCCCTCCACTTT
TRBV5-6,TRBD1,-,TRBJ2-2,CASGGWTGAGELFF,TGTGCCAGCGGGGGATGGACAGGCGCCGGGGAGCTGTTTTTT
TRBV7-9,TRBD1,-,TRBJ2-3,CASSPATGGLTDTQYF,TGTGCCAGCAGCCCCGCGACAGGGGGGCTCACAGATACGCAGTATTTT
TRBV5-1,TRBD1,-,TRBJ2-5,CASSLGHRGWETQYF,TGCGCCAGCAGCTTGGGACACAGGGGGTGGGAGACCCAGTACTTC
TRBV18,-,-,TRBJ1-5,CASSGDTSNQPQHF,TGTGCCAGCTCAGGGGACACTAGCAATCAGCCCCAGCATTTT
TRBV6-2/TRBV6-3,-,medium-sized,TRBJ2-6,CASSYRGSGANVLTF,TGTGCCAGCAGTTACAGGGGCTCTGGGGCCAACGTCCTGACTTTC
TRBV6-9,TRBD2,-,TRBJ2-2,CASSRAPGQSLPGLAGASGELFF,TGTGCCAGCAGCAGGGCGCCGGGGCAGAGTTTACCGGGACTAGCGGGAGCCTCCGGGGAGCTGTTTTTT
TRBV25-1,TRBD1,-,TRBJ2-5,CASSENRGSQETQYF,TGTGCCAGCAGTGAAAACAGGGGTTCTCAAGAGACCCAGTACTTC
TRBV5-5,-,-,TRBJ1-1,CASSLRDMNTEAFF,TGTGCCAGCAGCTTGCGAGACATGAACACTGAAGCTTTCTTT
TRBV5-1,-,-,TRBJ1-1,CASSATGTLNTEAFF,TGCGCCAGCAGCGCGACCGGGACACTGAACACTGAAGCTTTCTTT
TRBV9,TRBD1,-,TRBJ1-5,CASSAGTGHQPQHF,TGTGCCAGCAGCGCCGGGACAGGGCATCAGCCCCAGCATTTT
TRBV5-4,TRBD2,-,TRBJ2-2,CASSSGTNTGELFF,TGTGCCAGCAGTAGCGGGACGAACACCGGGGAGCTGTTTTTT
TRBV5-6,-,-,TRBJ2-1,CASSLSGWDEQFF,TGTGCCAGCAGCTTGTCGGGTTGGGATGAGCAGTTCTTC
TRBV2,TRBD1,-,TRBJ2-2,CASSVRRGTGNTGELFF,TGTGCCAGCAGTGTCCGACGGGGGACAGGGAACACCGGGGAGCTGTTTTTT
TRBV27,-,-,TRBJ1-5,CASSFAMAGNQPQHF,TGTGCCAGCAGTTTTGCAATGGCCGGGAATCAGCCCCAGCATTTT
TRBV12-5,TRBD1,-,TRBJ2-7,CASGLGTGGSEQYF,TGTGCTAGTGGTCTGGGGACAGGGGGCTCCGAGCAGTACTTC
TRBV5-6,TRBD1,-,TRBJ2-5,CASSYPDRAETQYF,TGTGCCAGCAGCTACCCGGACAGGGCAGAGACCCAGTACTTC
TRBV20-1,-,-,TRBJ1-3,CSAFGGNTIYF,TGCAGTGCCTTCGGTGGAAACACCATATATTTT
TRBV12-5,TRBD2,-,TRBJ2-2,CASGGLAGAGGELFF,TGTGCTAGTGGTGGACTAGCGGGAGCGGGCGGGGAGCTGTTTTTT
TRBV5-1,TRBD2,-,TRBJ2-7,CASQREVGSYEQYF,TGCGCCAGCCAGCGGGAGGTTGGCTCCTACGAGCAGTACTTC
TRBV18,-,-,TRBJ2-3,CASSPPAGMGDTQYF,TGTGCCAGCTCACCACCAGCCGGGATGGGAGATACGCAGTATTTT
TRBV7-8,-,few,TRBJ2-1,CASRGSYNEQFF,TGTGCCAGTAGGGGATCCTACAATGAGCAGTTCTTC